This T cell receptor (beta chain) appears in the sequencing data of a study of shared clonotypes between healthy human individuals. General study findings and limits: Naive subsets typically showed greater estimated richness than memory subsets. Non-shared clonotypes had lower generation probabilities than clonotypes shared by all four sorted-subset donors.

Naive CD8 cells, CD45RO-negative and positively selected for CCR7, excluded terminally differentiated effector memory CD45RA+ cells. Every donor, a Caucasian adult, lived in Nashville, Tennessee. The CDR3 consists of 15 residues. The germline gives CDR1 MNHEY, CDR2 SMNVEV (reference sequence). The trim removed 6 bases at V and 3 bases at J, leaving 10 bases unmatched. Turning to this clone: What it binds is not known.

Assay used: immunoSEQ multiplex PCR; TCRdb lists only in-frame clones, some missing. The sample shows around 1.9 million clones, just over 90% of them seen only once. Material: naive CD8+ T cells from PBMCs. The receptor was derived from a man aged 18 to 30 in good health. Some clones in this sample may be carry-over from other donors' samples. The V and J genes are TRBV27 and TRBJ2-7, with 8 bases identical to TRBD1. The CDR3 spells CASSPGGANGYEQYF. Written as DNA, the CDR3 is TGTGCCAGCAGCCCAGGGGGCGCGAATGGCTACGAGCAGTACTTC.